This TCR beta chain was captured by sequencing in a study of blood T cell repertoires in COVID-19. In the authors' workflow: Reference gene primer amplification gave nucleated cell count estimates. The method was immunoSEQ multiplex PCR; TCRdb's version includes in-frame clones alone and lacks a portion of them. V and J calls and clone size come straight from that table; D and trimming were deduced from the DNA. The sample comprises approximately 410,000 clones, about nine tenths of which are singletons, and around 1.4% rests with the top ten. The length of the CDR3 is 13 residues. Trimming cost V 4 bases and J 0 bases, with 7 bases left between them. Germline values: CDR1 MNHEY, CDR2 SMNVEV (reference sequence).

This clonotype was sampled from a woman in her 30s with active or convalescent COVID-19. The rearrangement links TRBV27 to TRBJ2-7; no firm D call. Source material: peripheral blood. The CDR3 region has the DNA TGTGCCAGCAGTTCACTTCTCTCCTACGAGCAGTACTTC. Translated, it gives CASSSLLSYEQYF.